This T cell receptor (beta chain) was documented in a study of cytomegalovirus exposure and HLA in healthy donors. The length of the CDR3 is 16 residues. Germline lookup yields CDR1 SEHNR and CDR2 FQNEAQ (reference sequence). Study results and caveats: In a later analysis, around 18,000 TCR beta sequences were associated with HLA alleles at 0.05 false discovery rate.

In the case of this clone: Its antigen is unknown. A read error may account for a junction end that differs from germline.

In the PCR, 60 Vbeta and 13 Jbeta primers were used. Clones were read by immunoSEQ multiplex PCR, and TCRdb kept only the in-frame ones, dropping some. The repertoire includes about 130,000 clones, approximately 84% of them detected once, and around 3% sits in the top ten. The clonotype was recovered from a boy aged 2 to 10 in good health and CMV-seronegative. Sequenced input: PBMCs. The chain couples TRBV7-9 to TRBJ2-5; TRBD2 agrees at 13 bases. The CDR3 nucleotides are TGTTCCAGCAGCCGACTAGCGGGGGGAGCAGGGGAGACCCAGTACTTC. Its protein product is CSSSRLAGGAGETQYF. Using reference TRBV7-9 and TRBJ2-5 for the parts outside the CDR3, the full variable domain is DTGVSQNPRHKITKRGQNVTFRCDPISEHNRLYWYRQTLGQGPEFLTYFQNEAQLEKSRLLSDRFSAERPKGSFSTLEIQRTEQGDSAMYLCSSSRLAGGAGETQYFGPGTRLLVL.